A selection of T cell receptor beta chains follows, all from one sample in a study of cytomegalovirus exposure and HLA in healthy donors. Clones were sequenced by immunoSEQ multiplex PCR, and TCRdb holds only the in-frame ones, with some missing. The data contain under 200,000 clones, around 78% of them singletons. Sample: PBMCs. The origin of the receptors is a woman in her twenties or thirties in good health and CMV-seropositive. Each CDR3 is given with its conserved first and last residue. The order of the fields is V gene, D gene, J gene, clone size, CDR3 protein, CDR3 DNA. D genes are given only for firm matches. The size of a clone is reported for some rows only, either as once, few or many, or as a class for expanded clones.

>TRBV14|TRBD1|TRBJ1-2|-
CASSPLGQGYGYTF
TGTGCCAGCAGCCCTCTCGGACAGGGGTATGGCTACACCTTC
>TRBV5-1|-|TRBJ2-3|few
CASSFGQDYDTQYF
TGCGCCAGCAGCTTTGGGCAGGATTACGATACGCAGTATTTT
>TRBV28|-|TRBJ1-5|-
CASSLQGGNQPQHF
TGTGCCAGCAGTTTACAGGGTGGGAATCAGCCCCAGCATTTT
>TRBV11-2|TRBD1|TRBJ1-2|-
CASSLAQGADGYTF
TGTGCCAGCAGCTTAGCCCAGGGGGCAGATGGCTACACCTTC
>TRBV30|-|TRBJ1-6|few
CAWNRRVGVDNSPLHF
TGTGCCTGGAACCGAAGGGTCGGGGTCGATAATTCACCCCTCCACTTT
>TRBV5-4|TRBD1|TRBJ1-1|once
CASSLAAGGVGTEAFF
TGTGCCAGCAGCTTGGCGGCAGGGGGAGTGGGGACTGAAGCTTTCTTT
>TRBV5-1|TRBD2|TRBJ2-1|-
CASRRELSYNEQFF
TGCGCCAGCAGGCGGGAGTTATCCTACAATGAGCAGTTCTTC
>TRBV7-2|-|TRBJ2-7|-
CASSLVAGDEQYF
TGTGCCAGCAGCTTAGTGGCAGGGGACGAGCAGTACTTC
>TRBV10-1|-|TRBJ1-5|-
CASSESGSNQPQHF
TGCGCCAGCAGTGAATCAGGGAGCAATCAGCCCCAGCATTTT
>TRBV28|-|TRBJ2-3|-
CASSLLGGTDTQYF
TGTGCCAGCAGCCTCCTTGGGGGGACAGATACGCAGTATTTT
>TRBV27|-|TRBJ2-1|once
CASSTHPFLYNEQFF
TGTGCCAGCAGTACTCACCCGTTCCTCTACAATGAGCAGTTCTTC
>TRBV5-1|TRBD1|TRBJ1-3|-
CASSLGPGGSGNTIYF
TGCGCCAGCAGCTTGGGGCCAGGGGGGTCCGGAAACACCATATATTTT
>TRBV23-1|-|TRBJ1-1|-
CASSQSFRGGDTEAFF
TGCGCCAGCAGTCAATCCTTTAGGGGGGGCGACACTGAAGCTTTCTTT
>TRBV2|-|TRBJ2-7|-
CASRGILQGIGYEQYF
TGTGCCAGCAGGGGAATATTACAGGGAATCGGCTACGAGCAGTACTTC
>TRBV2|TRBD1|TRBJ1-2|-
CASREGYRGLVRGYTF
TGTGCCAGCAGAGAAGGATACAGGGGTTTGGTGAGAGGCTACACCTTC
>TRBV7-2|-|TRBJ1-2|-
CASSLGTGLGYTF
TGTGCCAGCAGCTTAGGCACAGGGTTAGGCTACACCTTC
>TRBV30|TRBD1|TRBJ2-7|once
CAWRGGQGDDYEQYF
TGTGCCTGGAGGGGCGGACAGGGAGATGACTACGAGCAGTACTTC
>TRBV4-3|TRBD1|TRBJ1-1|-
CASSPDRSTNTEAFF
TGCGCCAGCAGCCCGGACAGGTCGACCAACACTGAAGCTTTCTTT
>TRBV7-8|-|TRBJ1-5|few
CASSPTAGGPEPQHF
TGTGCCAGCAGCCCGACCGCGGGGGGGCCGGAGCCCCAGCATTTT
>TRBV18|-|TRBJ1-1|-
CASSPSTETEAFF
TGTGCCAGCTCACCCTCAACGGAGACTGAAGCTTTCTTT
>TRBV7-8|-|TRBJ2-1|-
CASSLEATTYNEQFF
TGTGCCAGCAGCTTAGAGGCGACTACCTACAATGAGCAGTTCTTC
>TRBV19|-|TRBJ2-3|-
CASTTGRWVTDTQYF
TGTGCCAGTACGACAGGGAGGTGGGTCACAGATACGCAGTATTTT
>TRBV27|-|TRBJ1-3|-
CASAVESGNTIYF
TGTGCCAGCGCGGTGGAGTCTGGAAACACCATATATTTT
>TRBV20-1|-|TRBJ1-2|-
CSASGYGYTF
TGCAGTGCTTCAGGGTATGGCTACACCTTC
>TRBV4-3|-|TRBJ1-1|-
CASSPGPANTEAFF
TGCGCCAGCAGCCCAGGCCCGGCAAACACTGAAGCTTTCTTT
>TRBV9|TRBD2|TRBJ2-7|-
CASSVGTSGRAAYEQYF
TGTGCCAGCAGCGTAGGGACTAGCGGGAGGGCTGCCTACGAGCAGTACTTC
>TRBV2|-|TRBJ1-1|-
CASRTGVTEAFF
TGTGCCAGCAGGACGGGAGTTACTGAAGCTTTCTTT
>TRBV18|TRBD2|TRBJ2-3|-
CASSPGLAGEITQYF
TGTGCCAGCTCACCGGGACTAGCGGGAGAGATTACGCAGTATTTT
>TRBV19|-|TRBJ2-3|-
CASSTLAVSTDTQYF
TGTGCCAGTAGTACACTAGCCGTGAGCACAGATACGCAGTATTTT
>TRBV6-1|-|TRBJ1-2|-
CASYPQTFYGYTF
TGTGCCAGCTATCCACAGACCTTCTATGGCTACACCTTC
>TRBV4-3|-|TRBJ1-1|-
CASSQEILNPRSEAFF
TGCGCCAGCAGCCAAGAGATTTTAAATCCTCGTAGTGAAGCTTTCTTT
>TRBV9|TRBD2|TRBJ2-2|-
CASSPQTGTRANTGELFF
TGTGCCAGCAGCCCTCAAACCGGGACTAGGGCGAACACCGGGGAGCTGTTTTTT
>TRBV2|-|TRBJ1-3|once
CASSENSPGGGNTIYF
TGTGCCAGCAGTGAAAATTCGCCGGGTGGAGGAAACACCATATATTTT
>TRBV5-1|TRBD1|TRBJ1-2|-
CASSPRLAGTGDGYTF
TGCGCCAGCAGCCCCCGGTTGGCCGGGACAGGGGATGGCTACACCTTC
>TRBV6-5|-|TRBJ1-6|-
CAAGFSNSPLHF
TGTGCCGCGGGATTTTCAAATTCACCCCTCCACTTT
>TRBV27|-|TRBJ1-1|-
CASSLGQNTEAFF
TGTGCCAGCAGTTTGGGACAAAACACTGAAGCTTTCTTT
>TRBV7-8|-|TRBJ2-3|few
CASRAMGSGTQYF
TGTGCCAGCAGGGCAATGGGTTCGGGTACGCAGTATTTT
>TRBV19|-|TRBJ1-5|-
CASSTVLGASNQPQHF
TGTGCCAGTAGTACGGTCTTGGGGGCGAGCAATCAGCCCCAGCATTTT
>TRBV30|TRBD1|TRBJ1-1|once
CAWRGQGALGEAFF
TGTGCCTGGAGGGGACAGGGGGCGTTAGGTGAAGCTTTCTTT
>TRBV9|-|TRBJ2-7|-
CASSVNPAGEQYF
TGTGCCAGCAGCGTTAATCCGGCGGGCGAGCAGTACTTC
>TRBV29-1|-|TRBJ2-5|-
CSVELGRRNQETQYF
TGCAGCGTTGAGTTAGGGAGGAGGAATCAAGAGACCCAGTACTTC
>TRBV7-9|-|TRBJ1-1|-
CSSSLARGGMNTEAFF
TGTTCCAGCAGCTTAGCGAGGGGCGGGATGAACACTGAAGCTTTCTTT
>TRBV7-2|TRBD2|TRBJ2-5|once
CASSLVRGVETQYF
TGTGCCAGCAGCTTAGTTCGGGGGGTCGAGACCCAGTACTTC
>TRBV29-1|-|TRBJ1-1|-
CSVEDPPPGGTEAFF
TGCAGCGTTGAAGACCCGCCTCCGGGGGGCACTGAAGCTTTCTTT
>TRBV27|TRBD1|TRBJ1-2|once
CASRGPGQGYGYTF
TGTGCCAGCAGAGGACCGGGACAGGGCTATGGCTACACCTTC
>TRBV19|-|TRBJ1-1|-
CASSNPSAIGSGTEAFF
TGTGCCAGTAGTAATCCCAGTGCCATAGGTTCGGGCACTGAAGCTTTCTTT
>TRBV5-1|-|TRBJ2-7|-
CASSLGLSGLIYEQYF
TGCGCCAGCAGCTTGGGGCTTTCAGGGCTAATCTACGAGCAGTACTTC
>TRBV11-2|TRBD2|TRBJ2-3|-
CASRPFPGGVDTQYF
TGTGCCAGCAGACCGTTCCCCGGGGGGGTCGATACGCAGTATTTT